This T cell receptor beta chain was identified during a study of neoadjuvant anti-PD-1 for oral cavity cancer. Study-level information: Around day 43, patients without progression received a fourth nivolumab dose before surgery. Findings and caveats of the study: Only a few patients per response group were TCR-analyzed; validation needed.

Time point given: after neoadjuvant nivolumab, at surgical resection. Patients were newly diagnosed with stage II-IVA oral cavity squamous cell carcinoma without prior systemic or radiation treatment. About this clone: Its antigen remains unknown.

PBMC libraries mostly used about 490 ng of input genomic DNA, with six replicates per sample. Measured with immunoSEQ multiplex PCR; TCRdb has only the in-frame clones, and not every one. The sample shows around 14,000 clones, approximately 69% of them seen only once. The specimen comprised PBMCs, sampled after nivolumab (anti-PD-1) treatment. The sequence came from a person aged 40 to 85 with oral cavity squamous cell carcinoma.

The CDR3 sequence: CASSPPGQVTEAFF. The DNA for the CDR3 is TGCGCCAGCAGCCCGCCCGGACAGGTGACTGAAGCTTTCTTT. The chain has TRBV5-1 and TRBJ1-1; 7 bases are a match to TRBD1. The germline V gene encodes CDR1 SGHRS and CDR2 YFSETQ. The CDR3 runs to 14 residues. V was clipped by 4 bases and J by 5 bases; unmatched bases: 8.